These T cell receptor beta chains were read from a single sample in a study of blood T cells in healthy people across ages. TCRdb used MiXCR to reprocess the 5' RACE reads, holding one entry per CDR3 protein. This sample carries more than 800,000 distinct CDR3 sequences, about 28% of them seen once, and the ten largest clones take roughly a sixth. Input material: blood. The receptors derive from a woman at least 80 years old in good health. Each CDR3 is given with its conserved first and last residue.

>TRBV10-3|TRBJ1-2
CAISESSGYNYGYTF
>TRBV11-2|TRBJ2-3
CASSLGGLAGGSDTQYF
>TRBV7-9|TRBJ2-7
CASSSGPNRAYEQYF
>TRBV6-2/TRBV6-3|TRBJ2-3
CASSRLSGGTADTQYF
>TRBV20-1|TRBJ1-4
CSAIRGGSATNEKLFF
>TRBV7-2|TRBJ2-2
CASSWDRVNTGELFF
>TRBV5-1|TRBJ2-7
CASSRDRVEEQYF
>TRBV7-9|TRBJ2-2
CASSSRLGELFF
>TRBV5-1|TRBJ2-7
CASRPVQSAYEQYF
>TRBV20-1|TRBJ1-5
CSGGSGVNQPQHF
>TRBV11-2|TRBJ2-7
CASSSTGHGPYEQYF
>TRBV7-9|TRBJ2-7
CASSPWTSGGWDNEQYF
>TRBV15|TRBJ2-5
CATSRELGGFETQYF
>TRBV3-1|TRBJ2-2
CASSQVCQGQTNTGELFF
>TRBV11-2|TRBJ2-1
CASSPATGPPFGNEQFF
>TRBV30|TRBJ1-5
CAFARTGPNQPQHF